The 10 T cell receptor beta chains below come from one sample, sequenced in a study of T-cell reconstitution after alpha-beta-depleted transplantation in children. Preparation of the TCRbeta library involved a method that used unique molecular identifiers. TCRdb passed the PCR reads through MiXCR, listing each CDR3 protein once. The sample shows 90,000 to 130,000 distinct CDR3 sequences, about a tenth of them seen only once. Sample: PBMCs from the stem cell graft donor, taken from the stem cell graft. The receptors come from a human donor who donated a stem cell graft to a child with acute lymphoblastic leukemia.

A word on this clonotype: The junction and the germline gene differ at one end; a read error may be behind it. The chain has TRBV7-3 and TRBJ2-6; D not certain. Germline V CDR1 and CDR2: SGHTA, FQGTGA. This CDR3 contains 15 residues. The CDR3 spells CSSSLMASGANVLTF. The CDR3 DNA reads as TGTTCCAGCAGCTTAATGGCTTCTGGGGCCAACGTCCTGACTTTC.

This clonotype has at least ten counts. Here the CDR3 reads CASSELDSDTQYF. Here the CDR3 DNA reads TGCGCCAGCAGCGAACTAGATTCGGATACGCAGTATTTT. V usage is TRBV5-1 and J usage is TRBJ2-3; D is perhaps TRBD2 (5 bases). Looked up from germline, CDR1 is SGHRS and CDR2 is YFSETQ. The CDR3 covers 13 residues. Trimming shortened V by 4 bases and J by 6 bases, and 12 bases separated the two germline ends. Using reference TRBV5-1 and TRBJ2-3 for the parts outside the CDR3, the full variable domain is KAGVTQTPRYLIKTRGQQVTLSCSPISGHRSVSWYQQTPGQGLQFLFEYFSETQRNKGNFPGRFSGRQFSNSRSEMNVSTLELGDSALYLCASSELDSDTQYFGPGTRLTVL.

The chain uses TRBV10-2 and TRBJ2-5; TRBD1 matches 11 bases. CDR3 length: 11 residues. V lost 8 bases to trimming and J lost 7 bases; unmatched junction nucleotides: 0. Germline V lookup: CDR1 WSHSY, CDR2 SAAADI. The CDR3 DNA sequence: TGCGCCAGCGGGACAGGGGGGACCCAGTACTTC. Protein: CASGTGGTQYF.

This clonotype appeared a few times. CDR3 DNA: TGTGCCAGCACTGCTCGATCTCCAGGGATCTACGAGCAGTACTTC. Translated: CASTARSPGIYEQYF. The V and J genes are TRBV27 and TRBJ2-7; D may be TRBD1 (5 bases). The V end lost 7 bases, the J end lost 3 bases, and 19 bases lay between the germline ends. The CDR3 is made up of 15 amino acids. Germline V gives CDR1 MNHEY, CDR2 SMNVEV (reference sequence).

This clonotype was observed at least ten times. J is TRBJ1-6 and V is TRBV9; 9 bases are a match to TRBD1. Germline-derived CDR1 and CDR2 are SGDLS and YYNGEE. The CDR3 contains 15 residues. Trimming cost V 4 bases and J 13 bases; bases outside gene matches: 12. The CDR3 loop is CASSLPGTGQSPLHF. The CDR3 DNA sequence: TGTGCCAGCAGCCTTCCCGGGACAGGGCAATCGCCCCTCCACTTT.

This clonotype was seen at least ten times. The CDR3 region is CASQAPLVYEQYF. The CDR3 DNA sequence: TGTGCCAGCCAGGCCCCCCTGGTCTACGAGCAGTACTTC. The chain recombines TRBV2 with TRBJ2-7, with D hard to call. The CDR3 consists of 13 residues. Trimming removed 8 bases at V and 3 bases at J, with 14 bases between. Germline loops: CDR1 SNHLY, CDR2 FYNNEI.

Remarks on this clonotype: One base away lies a much larger clone, so this may be a sequencing read error. The chain couples TRBV5-1 to TRBJ1-2; D unclear. CDR1 is SGHRS and CDR2 is YFSETQ in the germline V gene. The V end was cut by 0 bases, the J end by 6 bases, with 15 bases between. CDR3 size: 15 residues. The CDR3 DNA sequence: TGCGCCAGCAGCTTGGTCGGCAATCAGGTGGATGGCTACACCTTC. This encodes CASSLVGNQVDGYTF.

This clonotype was seen ten or more times. V gene TRBV20-1 combines with J gene TRBJ2-1; no clear D. Trimming removed 1 base from V and 11 bases from J, with 18 bases in between. The CDR3 contains 14 residues. CDR1 is DFQATT and CDR2 is SNEGSKA in the germline V gene (reference sequence). CDR3 nucleotide sequence: TGCAGTGCTAGAGTCACATCCCCGAAGGATAAGCAGTTCTTC. It encodes CSARVTSPKDKQFF.

This clonotype appeared many times. This chain links TRBV12-3 or TRBV12-4 with TRBJ1-2; TRBD1 matches 7 bases. This CDR3 is built from 14 residues. V shed 8 bases and J 5 bases; nucleotides not matched to a gene: 11. CDR3 bases: TGTGCCAGCGGGGGTAGGGGGCTTCGATATGGCTACACCTTC. Translation: CASGGRGLRYGYTF.

This clonotype was counted ten times or more. This sequence joins TRBV12-3 or TRBV12-4 and TRBJ2-7; possible D gene TRBD2, 7 bases. The V end lost 6 bases, the J end lost 5 bases, and 20 bases lay between the germline ends. The CDR3 sequence is 15 residues long. The CDR3 bases are TGTGCCAGCAGCCCACAAGGGGGGGCTCGCCACGAGCAGTACTTC. It codes for CASSPQGGARHEQYF.